Sequencing of this T cell receptor (beta chain) was carried out in a study of cytomegalovirus exposure and HLA in healthy donors. CDR1 is SQVTM, CDR2 ANQGSEA, per germline. The CDR3 has 15 amino acids. Study-level points and caveats: An analysis was carried out later, and it reportedly showed fewer N-insertions in an Asian-associated ancestry cluster than the approximately 700-donor mean.

Concerning this clone: Its antigen is undetermined. The junction does not match germline at one end; this may be a read error. Within the sample, other DNA sequences also encode this same CDR3.

The PCR made use of 60 Vbeta and 13 Jbeta primers. Per the study methods: A follow-up analysis tallied about 80 million unique TCR beta chains, roughly 11 million shared. Sequencing used immunoSEQ multiplex PCR; TCRdb keeps in-frame clones, though not all of them. That table supplies the V and J calls and clone size; D and trimming were determined from the DNA. This sample has some 150,000 clones; approximately 76% occur once, and the top ten carry over 1.1%. V is TRBV29-1 and J is TRBJ1-2; D possibly corresponds to TRBD1 (6 bases). What was sequenced was PBMCs. The receptor was isolated from a man aged 60 to 69 in good health and CMV-seronegative. The CDR3 spells CSVDSGQPLAYGYTF. The CDR3 bases are TGCAGCGTTGATAGTGGACAGCCGCTCGCTTATGGCTATACCTTC.